Below, one TCR beta chain is given with its context. Authors' analysis steps: Amplifying reference gene primers gave estimates of nucleated cell counts. This table comes from immunoSEQ multiplex PCR, and its TCRdb copy is limited to in-frame clones, with some not included. That table supplies the V and J calls and clone size; D and trimming were determined from the DNA. The sample has about 240,000 clones, about 88% seen once. The CDR3 covers 16 residues. In germline, CDR1 is MGHRA, CDR2 YSYEKL. Losses at the gene ends were 1 base for V and 5 bases for J; bases not matched to a gene: 9. The data originate from a study of blood T cell repertoires in COVID-19. Study details: COVID-19 samples from acute and convalescent phases originated in the United States, Italy and Spain. In each case, the material was cDNA or gDNA derived from T cells, B-cell-depleted T cells, or PBMCs.

Sequencing input: peripheral blood. The rearrangement uses TRBV4-1 and TRBJ1-1; 8 bases fit TRBD1. This TCR was recovered from a woman aged 40-49 years who had recovered from COVID-19. The chain's CDR3 is CASSQGQGALGTEAFF. CDR3 DNA: TGCGCCAGCAGCCAAGGGCAGGGGGCCTTGGGAACTGAAGCTTTCTTT.